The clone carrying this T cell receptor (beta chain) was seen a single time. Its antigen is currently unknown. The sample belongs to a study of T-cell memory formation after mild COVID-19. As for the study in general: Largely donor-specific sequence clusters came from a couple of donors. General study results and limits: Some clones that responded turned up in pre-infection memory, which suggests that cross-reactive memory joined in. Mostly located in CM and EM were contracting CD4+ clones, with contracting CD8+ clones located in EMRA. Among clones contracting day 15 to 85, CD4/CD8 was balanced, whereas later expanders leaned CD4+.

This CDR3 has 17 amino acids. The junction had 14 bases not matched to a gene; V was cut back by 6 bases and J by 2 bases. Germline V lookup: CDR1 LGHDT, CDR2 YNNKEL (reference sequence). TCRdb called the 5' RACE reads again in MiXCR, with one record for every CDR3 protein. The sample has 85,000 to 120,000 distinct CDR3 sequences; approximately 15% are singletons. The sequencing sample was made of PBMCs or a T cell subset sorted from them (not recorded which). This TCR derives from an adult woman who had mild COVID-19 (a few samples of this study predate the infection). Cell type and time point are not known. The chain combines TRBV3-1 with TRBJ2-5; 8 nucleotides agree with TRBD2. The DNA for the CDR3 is TGTGCCAGCAGTCTCAACTCATTAAGCGGGGGACAAGAGACCCAGTACTTC. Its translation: CASSLNSLSGGQETQYF.